This T cell receptor (beta chain) was captured in a study of cytomegalovirus exposure and HLA in healthy donors. Amplification used 60 Vbeta primers and 13 Jbeta primers. Sequenced by immunoSEQ multiplex PCR; TCRdb stores in-frame clones only, minus some. The table includes about 190,000 clones, roughly 82% detected once. This CDR3 comprises 12 residues. The V end lost 5 bases, the J end lost 6 bases, and 5 bases lay between the germline ends. The germline V gene has CDR1 SGHTA and CDR2 FQGNSA. The sequencing input was PBMCs. The J gene is TRBJ1-6, the V gene TRBV7-2; D is ambiguous. This receptor was obtained from a woman between 45 and 60 years old in good health and CMV-seropositive. The CDR3 region is CASSLINSPLHF. Written as DNA, the CDR3 is TGTGCCAGCAGCCTTATTAATTCACCCCTCCACTTT. The variable domain in full, with the rest retrieved from reference TRBV7-2 and TRBJ1-6, is GAGVSQSPSNKVTEKGKDVELRCDPISGHTALYWYRQSLGQGLEFLIYFQGNSAPDKSGLPSDRFSAERTGGSVSTLTIQRTQQEDSAVYLCASSLINSPLHFGNGTRLTVT.